One sample yielded the 25 T cell receptor beta chains listed below, sequenced in a study of blood T cell repertoires in COVID-19. The repertoire was sequenced with immunoSEQ multiplex PCR; TCRdb's copy has only in-frame clones and lacks some. The top ten hold approximately 1.2% of the sample, which has roughly 380,000 clones, more than 75% seen once. The sequencing input was PBMCs or T cells enriched from blood (not recorded which). Every receptor here comes from a man aged 30 to 39 who had recovered from COVID-19.

The chain recombines TRBV11-3 with TRBJ2-3, with no clear D. The germline V gene encodes CDR1 SGHNT and CDR2 YENEEA. V shed 1 base and J shed 1 base, with 12 bases lying between them. This CDR3 comprises 16 residues. The chain's CDR3 is CASSLATSRGTDTQYF. The CDR3 DNA reads TGTGCCAGCAGCTTAGCTACCTCACGGGGCACAGATACGCAGTATTTT. The full variable domain, rest sourced from reference TRBV11-3 and TRBJ2-3, is EAGVVQSPRYKIIEKKQPVAFWCNPISGHNTLYWYLQNLGQGPELLIRYENEEAVDDSQLPKDRFSAERLKGVDSTLKIQPAELGDSAVYLCASSLATSRGTDTQYFGPGTRLTVL.

Here the CDR3 DNA reads TGCAGTGCTTCTAGCTCCGGGGAGCTGTTTTTT. Amino acid sequence: CSASSSGELFF. This chain links TRBV20-1 with TRBJ2-2; D may be TRBD2 (5 bases). CDR3 length: 11 residues. Trimming cost V 5 bases and J 6 bases, with 7 bases left between them. Germline V gives CDR1 DFQATT, CDR2 SNEGSKA (reference sequence).

This clone was seen a single time. The sample carries other DNA sequences with the same CDR3. This chain uses TRBV3-1 (or the pseudogene TRBV3-2) with TRBJ2-3, with a possible D match to TRBD2 (7 bases). V lost 4 bases to trimming and J lost 1 base, with 9 bases between them. The germline gives CDR1 LGHDT, CDR2 YNNKEL (reference sequence). CDR3 length: 14 residues. CDR3 DNA sequence: TGTGCCAGCAGCCGCGGGGGCGGCACAGATACGCAGTATTTT. Its protein product is CASSRGGGTDTQYF.

The rearrangement uses TRBV25-1 and TRBJ2-7; D is unresolved. The length of the CDR3 is 13 residues. Trimming removed 3 bases from V and 3 bases from J, with 9 bases in between. Germline CDR1 is MGHDK and CDR2 is SYGVNS. The CDR3: CASSDTPSYEQYF. In DNA, the CDR3 is TGTGCCAGCAGTGATACCCCCAGCTACGAGCAGTACTTC.

The rearrangement uses TRBV30 and TRBJ1-1; no reliable D call. The CDR3 runs to 15 residues. From germline, CDR1 is GTSNPN and CDR2 SVGIG (reference sequence). With 0 bases removed from V and 3 bases from J, the gap between germline ends came to 14 bases. The CDR3 nucleotides are TGTGCCTGGAGTGTACAGCATACCGGCTACACTGAAGCTTTCTTT. It is translated as CAWSVQHTGYTEAFF.

CDR3 protein: CASSQGGKLFF. CDR3 DNA sequence: TGTGCCAGCAGTCAGGGAGGAAAACTGTTTTTT. The V gene is TRBV6-5, the J gene TRBJ1-4, with a tentative D call TRBD1 (5 bases). This CDR3 is built from 11 residues. V gave up 5 bases and J gave up 10 bases, with 8 bases separating them. The germline V gene encodes CDR1 MNHEY and CDR2 SVGAGI.

This clone was seen once. This sequence joins TRBV19 and TRBJ2-7, with a possible D match to TRBD2 (5 bases). V was shortened by 8 bases and J by 1 base, with 12 bases between the two germline ends. CDR3 size: 13 residues. Germline V gives CDR1 LNHDA, CDR2 SQIVND (reference sequence). CDR3 DNA sequence: TGTGCCAGTTCACCCCCGGGGTCCTACGAGCAGTACTTC. It is translated as CASSPPGSYEQYF.

This clone appeared a few times. The V and J genes are TRBV4-3 and TRBJ1-1; the match to TRBD1 covers 7 bases. The CDR3 is 15 amino acids. J lost 4 bases, V lost 3 bases, and 8 bases had no gene match. CDR1 is LGHNA and CDR2 is YSLEER in the germline V gene. CDR3 protein: CASSQNPGGITEAFF. The CDR3 nucleotides are TGCGCCAGCAGCCAGAACCCAGGGGGGATCACTGAAGCTTTCTTT.

V usage is TRBV6-5 and J usage is TRBJ2-7; a weak D match, TRBD2 (5 bases). The CDR3 length is 12 residues. The germline V gene encodes CDR1 MNHEY and CDR2 SVGAGI. Trimming removed 6 bases from V and 7 bases from J, with 13 bases in between. As DNA, the CDR3 is TGTGCCAGCAGACAACTCACGGGGGAGCAGTACTTC. This gives the protein CASRQLTGEQYF.

This clone was recorded once. J is TRBJ1-1 and V is TRBV6-1; 8 bases match TRBD1. Germline values: CDR1 MNHNS, CDR2 SASEGT. The length of the CDR3 is 13 residues. V trimming: 7 bases; J trimming: 4 bases; junction bases outside the gene matches: 5. This chain's CDR3 is CASIHTGGTEAFF. The CDR3 DNA sequence: TGTGCCAGCATACATACAGGGGGCACTGAAGCTTTCTTT.

The genes are TRBV12-3 or TRBV12-4 and TRBJ2-2; D possibly corresponds to TRBD1 (5 bases). V was pared by 8 bases and J by 3 bases, with 7 bases between. The CDR3 consists of 12 residues. The CDR3: CASVGDTGELFF. The CDR3, as DNA: TGTGCCAGCGTAGGGGACACCGGGGAGCTGTTTTTT.

The chain links TRBV5-1 to TRBJ1-6, with TRBD1 identical over 7 bases. The CDR3 totals 15 residues. Looked up from germline, CDR1 is SGHRS and CDR2 is YFSETQ. With V trimmed by 0 bases and J by 10 bases, 7 bases remained unmatched. CDR3 sequence: CASSLGTGSDSPLHF. The CDR3 region has the DNA TGCGCCAGCAGCTTGGGGACAGGATCGGACTCACCCCTCCACTTT.

This chain links TRBV10-3 with TRBJ1-5; no clear D. Germline assignment: CDR1 ENHRY and CDR2 SYGVKD. The CDR3 consists of 13 residues. V lost 7 bases and J 6 bases, leaving 13 bases between the germline ends. In DNA, the CDR3 is TGTGCCATCAATCCGGAGGCAGGTCAGCCCCAGCATTTT. Translating gives CAINPEAGQPQHF.

This clone came up once. The gene calls are TRBV6-5 and TRBJ2-1; D possibly corresponds to TRBD2 (5 bases). Looked up from germline, CDR1 is MNHEY and CDR2 is SVGAGI. Trimming took 6 bases from V and 7 from J, leaving 13 bases between them. CDR3 size: 13 residues. CDR3 sequence (DNA): TGTGCCAGCAGGATAGGAGGATTGAATGAGCAGTTCTTC. Protein product: CASRIGGLNEQFF.

The chain is built from TRBV7-9 and TRBJ2-3; 12 bases fit TRBD1. Trimming took 3 bases from V and 3 from J; bases not matched to a gene: 4. The CDR3 spans 16 residues. Germline assignment: CDR1 SEHNR and CDR2 FQNEAQ (reference sequence). CDR3 DNA sequence: TGTGCCAGCAGCTTTGGGACAGGGGGCGGAACAGATACGCAGTATTTT. Protein product: CASSFGTGGGTDTQYF.

V and J are TRBV7-2 and TRBJ1-2, with TRBD1 identical over 7 bases. Trimming took 5 bases from V and 3 from J; bases not matched to a gene: 6. Germline V gives CDR1 SGHTA, CDR2 FQGNSA. CDR3 length equals 14 residues. The CDR3 region has the DNA TGTGCCAGCAGCCCGACAGGGAGTGACTATGGCTACACCTTC. Its translation is CASSPTGSDYGYTF. The whole variable domain, remainder taken from reference TRBV7-2 and TRBJ1-2, is GAGVSQSPSNKVTEKGKDVELRCDPISGHTALYWYRQSLGQGLEFLIYFQGNSAPDKSGLPSDRFSAERTGGSVSTLTIQRTQQEDSAVYLCASSPTGSDYGYTFGSGTRLTVV.

The chain combines TRBV29-1 with TRBJ1-1; D gene uncertain. Germline lookup yields CDR1 SQVTM and CDR2 ANQGSEA. Trimming took off 5 bases at V and 4 bases at J, with 14 bases between the two ends. The CDR3 covers 13 residues. The CDR3 DNA is TGCAGCGTTTTAATATTCAAGAGCACTGAAGCTTTCTTT. It codes for CSVLIFKSTEAFF.

The chain recombines TRBV7-9 with TRBJ1-6, with D hard to call. This CDR3 is 13 amino acids long. Trimming took 1 base from V and 9 from J, leaving 7 bases between them. Germline V lookup: CDR1 SEHNR, CDR2 FQNEAQ (reference sequence). CDR3: CASSLGGGSPLHF. CDR3 nucleotides: TGTGCCAGCAGCTTAGGAGGTGGTTCACCCCTCCACTTT.

This clone was seen only a few times. The chain recombines TRBV6-2 or TRBV6-3 with TRBJ1-1; 8 bases agree with TRBD1. The CDR3 is made up of 14 amino acids. The V gene end was trimmed by 5 bases and the J gene end by 5 bases; junction bases not matched to a gene: 7. Germline values: CDR1 MNHEY, CDR2 SVGEGT. The CDR3 DNA reads as TGTGCCAGCAGTGTTGGACAGGGTCGAACTGAAGCTTTCTTT. As protein: CASSVGQGRTEAFF.

This clone was counted a few times. The J gene is TRBJ1-5, the V gene TRBV19, with unresolved D. Trimming stripped 0 bases from V and 4 bases from J, with 10 bases between. The V gene's germline CDR1 is LNHDA and CDR2 SQIVND (reference sequence). The CDR3 covers 15 residues. CDR3 bases: TGTGCCAGTAGTATAGACGAGGGTCTTAATCAGCCCCAGCATTTT. Its translation is CASSIDEGLNQPQHF.

The gene calls are TRBV4-1 and TRBJ1-6, with 7 positions matching TRBD1. Germline CDR1 MGHRA, CDR2 YSYEKL. This CDR3 contains 15 residues. Trimming at V came to 0 bases and at J to 7 bases, leaving 3 bases not matched to a gene. CDR3 bases: TGCGCCAGCAGCCAAGATGACAGGGAGAATTCACCCCTCCACTTT. Protein sequence: CASSQDDRENSPLHF.

The chain is built from TRBV27 and TRBJ2-1; 7 bases agree with TRBD1. There are 18 residues in the CDR3. J lost 8 bases, V lost 6 bases, and 22 bases had no gene match. Germline V CDR1 and CDR2: MNHEY, SMNVEV (reference sequence). As DNA, the CDR3 is TGTGCCAGCAGGAGAGGACTCCGGGACAGAATAAAGGGCGATGAGCAGTTCTTC. Its translation is CASRRGLRDRIKGDEQFF.

The rearrangement links TRBV5-5 to TRBJ2-7, with TRBD2 as a possible D gene (5 bases). Germline loops: CDR1 SGHKS, CDR2 YYEKEE (reference sequence). This CDR3 region has 13 residues. V shed 3 bases and J shed 1 base, with 8 bases lying between them. The chain's CDR3 is CASSSRTSYEQYF. The CDR3 DNA follows: TGTGCCAGCAGCTCCCGGACTTCCTACGAGCAGTACTTC.

The chain links TRBV27 to TRBJ2-1, with D possibly TRBD2 on 7 matching bases. CDR3 length: 18 amino acids. CDR1 and CDR2 (germline): MNHEY, SMNVEV (reference sequence). The V and J ends lost 2 bases and 0 bases respectively, with 17 bases between them. CDR3 bases: TGTGCCAGCAGTTTACGGGTGGGGGGGGCGAGCTCCTACAATGAGCAGTTCTTC. Amino acid sequence: CASSLRVGGASSYNEQFF.

The gene calls are TRBV19 and TRBJ1-1; no clear D. Germline values: CDR1 LNHDA, CDR2 SQIVND (reference sequence). The V and J ends lost 7 bases and 4 bases respectively, with 13 bases between them. CDR3 size: 13 residues. The CDR3 DNA follows: TGTGCCAGTACCCTGACGGAGTCCACTGAAGCTTTCTTT. Protein: CASTLTESTEAFF.